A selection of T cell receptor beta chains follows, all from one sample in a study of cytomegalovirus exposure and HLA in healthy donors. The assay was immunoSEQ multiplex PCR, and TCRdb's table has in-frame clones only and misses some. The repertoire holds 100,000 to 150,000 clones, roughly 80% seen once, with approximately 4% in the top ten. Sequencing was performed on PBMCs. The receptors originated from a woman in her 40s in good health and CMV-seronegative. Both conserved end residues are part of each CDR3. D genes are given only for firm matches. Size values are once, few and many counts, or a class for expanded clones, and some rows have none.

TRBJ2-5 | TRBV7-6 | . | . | TGTGCCAGCAGCCAGAGGAGGGCAGAGACCCAGTACTTC | CASSQRRAETQYF
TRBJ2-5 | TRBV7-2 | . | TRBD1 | TGTGCCAGCAGCCCGGGACAGGCGGCGGAGACCCAGTACTTC | CASSPGQAAETQYF
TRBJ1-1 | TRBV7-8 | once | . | TGTGCCAGCGTTGACAGAACAAACACTGAAGCTTTCTTT | CASVDRTNTEAFF
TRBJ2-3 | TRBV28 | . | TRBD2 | TGTGCCAGCACCGGACTAGCGGGAGCTGGAGATACGCAGTATTTT | CASTGLAGAGDTQYF
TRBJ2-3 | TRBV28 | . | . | TGTGCCAGCAGTTTCCCTCTCCGCCAGAATTTAGATACGCAGTATTTT | CASSFPLRQNLDTQYF
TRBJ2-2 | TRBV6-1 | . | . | TGTGCCAGCACTACTACGCGAGAACCGACCGGGGAGCTGTTTTTT | CASTTTREPTGELFF
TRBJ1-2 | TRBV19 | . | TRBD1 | TGTGCCAGTAGTATCGACAGGGGCTCTGGCTACACCTTC | CASSIDRGSGYTF
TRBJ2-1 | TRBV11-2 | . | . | TGTGCCAGCAGTCGGCCCAGGGGGGATGAGCAGTTCTTC | CASSRPRGDEQFF
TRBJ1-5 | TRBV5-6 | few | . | TGTGCCAGCAGCTTGCGGGGGGGGAATCAGCCCCAGCATTTT | CASSLRGGNQPQHF
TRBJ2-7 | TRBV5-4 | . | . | TGTGCCAGCAGCTTGGGACAGGCCCCTGGCGAGCAGTACTTC | CASSLGQAPGEQYF
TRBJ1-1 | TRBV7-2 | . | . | TGTGCCAGCAGACCAGGGGAAGGGGAAGGTGAAGCTTTCTTT | CASRPGEGEGEAFF
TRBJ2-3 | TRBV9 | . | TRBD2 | TGTGCCAGCAACCCGGGGGTGGATAGCGGGAGAGCGCTCACAGATACGCAGTATTTT | CASNPGVDSGRALTDTQYF
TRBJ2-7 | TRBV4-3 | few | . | TGCGCCAGCAGCCCGGGGGCGGGAGTCCGCTACGAGCAGTACTTC | CASSPGAGVRYEQYF
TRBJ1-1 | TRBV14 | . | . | TGTGCCAGCAGCCAAGATGCGGAGGGGTACACTGAAGCTTTCTTT | CASSQDAEGYTEAFF
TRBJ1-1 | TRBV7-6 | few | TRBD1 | TGTGCCAGCAGCCCGGACAGGGTCACTGAAGCTTTCTTT | CASSPDRVTEAFF
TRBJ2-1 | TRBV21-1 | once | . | TGTGCCAGCAGCAGTGGAAGTAAGGCGGGAGGCAATGAGCAGTTCTTC | CASSSGSKAGGNEQFF
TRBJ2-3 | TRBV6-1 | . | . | TGTGCCAGCATCCGGGAGAACACAGATACGCAGTATTTT | CASIRENTDTQYF
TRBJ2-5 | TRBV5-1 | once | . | TGCGCCAGCAGCTTGCAGCGGCAAGAGACCCAGTACTTC | CASSLQRQETQYF
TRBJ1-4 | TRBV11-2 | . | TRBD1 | TGTGCCAGCAGGACAGGGAGTGATGAAAAACTGTTTTTT | CASRTGSDEKLFF
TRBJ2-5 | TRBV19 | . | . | TGTGCCAGTAGTCCGCTCTTAGTGGAGACCCAGTACTTC | CASSPLLVETQYF
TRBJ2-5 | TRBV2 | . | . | TGTGCCAGCAGTTCCGGGACAAGAGAGACCCAGTACTTC | CASSSGTRETQYF
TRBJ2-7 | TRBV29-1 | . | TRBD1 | TGCAGCGTTATCACCGACAGGGGCTACGAGCAGTACTTC | CSVITDRGYEQYF